The clone carrying this T cell receptor beta chain was recorded only once. What it binds is unknown. Trimming removed 2 bases at V and 8 bases at J, with 13 bases between. The germline gives CDR1 SGHNT, CDR2 YYREEE (reference sequence). The length of the CDR3 is 13 residues. This sample is part of a study of cytomegalovirus exposure and HLA in healthy donors. Study-wide results and caveats: 87-base-pair reads could not separate some V segments, including TRBV6-2 and TRBV6-3. A later analysis by the authors found several of the most significant clusters apparently linked to common viral pathogens. TCR beta V- and J-gene trimming was later associated with a missense DCLRE1C variant.

Amplification used 60 Vbeta primers and 13 Jbeta primers. Sequencing used immunoSEQ multiplex PCR; TCRdb keeps in-frame clones, though not all of them. The sample holds roughly 100,000 clones, roughly four fifths seen once. Sequenced material: PBMCs. The receptor comes from a woman between 55 and 75 years old in good health and CMV-seropositive. The gene calls are TRBV5-4 and TRBJ1-2, with a possible D match to TRBD1 (6 bases). CDR3 region: CASSFRGSEGYTF. CDR3 DNA: TGTGCCAGCAGCTTCAGGGGCTCGGAGGGCTACACCTTC.